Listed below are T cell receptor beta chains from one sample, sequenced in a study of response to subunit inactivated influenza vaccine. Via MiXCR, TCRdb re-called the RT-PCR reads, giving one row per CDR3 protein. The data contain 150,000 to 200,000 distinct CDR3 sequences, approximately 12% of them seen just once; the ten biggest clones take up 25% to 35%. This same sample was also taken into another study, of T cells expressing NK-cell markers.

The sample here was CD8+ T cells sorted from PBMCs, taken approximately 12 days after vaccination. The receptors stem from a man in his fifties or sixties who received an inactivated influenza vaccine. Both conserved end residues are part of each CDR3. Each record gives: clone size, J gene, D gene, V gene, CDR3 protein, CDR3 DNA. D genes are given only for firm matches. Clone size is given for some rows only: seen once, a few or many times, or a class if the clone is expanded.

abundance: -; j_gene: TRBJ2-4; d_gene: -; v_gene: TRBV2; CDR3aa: CASRWTAINIQYF; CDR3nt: TGTGCCAGCAGATGGACAGCCATAAACATTCAGTACTTC
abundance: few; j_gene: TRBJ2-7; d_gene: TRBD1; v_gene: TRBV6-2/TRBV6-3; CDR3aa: CASSPRQGFSYEQYF; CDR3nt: TGTGCCAGCAGCCCCAGACAGGGGTTTTCATACGAGCAGTACTTC
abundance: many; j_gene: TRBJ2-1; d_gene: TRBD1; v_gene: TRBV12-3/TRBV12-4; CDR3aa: CASSPGGRGSEQFF; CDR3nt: TGTGCCAGCAGCCCAGGGGGCCGGGGCAGCGAGCAGTTCTTC
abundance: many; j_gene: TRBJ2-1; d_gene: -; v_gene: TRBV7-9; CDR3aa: CASSFPARNEQFF; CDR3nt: TGTGCCAGCAGCTTCCCGGCGCGGAATGAGCAGTTCTTC
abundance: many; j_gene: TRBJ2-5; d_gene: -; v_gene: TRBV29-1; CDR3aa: CSVEHGGSGVAETQYF; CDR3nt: TGCAGCGTTGAGCATGGAGGGTCGGGAGTAGCAGAGACCCAGTACTTC
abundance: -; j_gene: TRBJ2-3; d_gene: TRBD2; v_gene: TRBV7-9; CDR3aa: CASSLVGGLTDTQYF; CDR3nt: TGTGCCAGCAGCTTAGTCGGGGGGTTAACAGATACGCAGTATTTT
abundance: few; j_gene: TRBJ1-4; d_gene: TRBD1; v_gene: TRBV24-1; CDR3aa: CATSALSGGGKEKLFF; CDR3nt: TGTGCCACCAGTGCCCTCTCGGGAGGGGGCAAGGAAAAACTGTTTTTT
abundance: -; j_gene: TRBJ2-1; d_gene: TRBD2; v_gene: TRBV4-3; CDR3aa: CASSQDPGLASSYNEQFF; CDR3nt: TGCGCCAGCAGCCAGGATCCGGGACTAGCGAGCTCCTACAATGAGCAGTTCTTC
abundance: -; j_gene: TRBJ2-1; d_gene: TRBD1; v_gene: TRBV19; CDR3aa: CASSMRGTGLYNEQFF; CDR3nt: TGTGCCAGTAGTATGAGGGGGACAGGGCTTTACAATGAGCAGTTCTTC
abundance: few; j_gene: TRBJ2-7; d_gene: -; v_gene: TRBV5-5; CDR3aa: CASSLADGSTYEQYF; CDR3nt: TGTGCCAGCAGCTTGGCCGACGGATCCACCTACGAGCAGTACTTC
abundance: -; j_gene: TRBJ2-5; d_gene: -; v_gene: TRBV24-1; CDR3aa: CATSDFKRGGRQETQYF; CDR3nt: TGTGCCACCAGTGATTTTAAGAGGGGGGGCCGCCAAGAGACCCAGTACTTC
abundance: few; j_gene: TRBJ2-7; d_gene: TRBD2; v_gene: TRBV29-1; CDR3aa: CSVEGGTAVSAPYEQYF; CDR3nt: TGCAGCGTTGAGGGAGGGACGGCGGTATCTGCCCCCTACGAGCAGTACTTC
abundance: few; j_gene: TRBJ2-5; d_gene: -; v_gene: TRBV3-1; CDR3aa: CASSQDEGGRETQYF; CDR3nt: TGTGCCAGCAGCCAAGATGAGGGGGGGAGGGAGACCCAGTACTTC
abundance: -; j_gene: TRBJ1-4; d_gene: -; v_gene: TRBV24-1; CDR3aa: CATSGRSDKFEKLFF; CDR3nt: TGTGCCACCAGTGGACGCTCCGACAAATTTGAAAAACTGTTTTTT
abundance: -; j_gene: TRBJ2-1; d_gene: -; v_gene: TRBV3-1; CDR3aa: CASSQEFRHNEQFF; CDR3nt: TGTGCCAGCAGCCAAGAGTTCAGGCACAATGAGCAGTTCTTC
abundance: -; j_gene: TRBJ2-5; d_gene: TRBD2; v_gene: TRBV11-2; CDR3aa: CATGTGGLQTQYF; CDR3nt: TGTGCCACCGGGACCGGGGGGTTGCAGACCCAGTACTTC
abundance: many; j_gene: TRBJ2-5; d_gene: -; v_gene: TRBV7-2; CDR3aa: CASSLEGTETQYF; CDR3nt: TGTGCCAGCAGCTTAGAGGGGACGGAGACCCAGTACTTC